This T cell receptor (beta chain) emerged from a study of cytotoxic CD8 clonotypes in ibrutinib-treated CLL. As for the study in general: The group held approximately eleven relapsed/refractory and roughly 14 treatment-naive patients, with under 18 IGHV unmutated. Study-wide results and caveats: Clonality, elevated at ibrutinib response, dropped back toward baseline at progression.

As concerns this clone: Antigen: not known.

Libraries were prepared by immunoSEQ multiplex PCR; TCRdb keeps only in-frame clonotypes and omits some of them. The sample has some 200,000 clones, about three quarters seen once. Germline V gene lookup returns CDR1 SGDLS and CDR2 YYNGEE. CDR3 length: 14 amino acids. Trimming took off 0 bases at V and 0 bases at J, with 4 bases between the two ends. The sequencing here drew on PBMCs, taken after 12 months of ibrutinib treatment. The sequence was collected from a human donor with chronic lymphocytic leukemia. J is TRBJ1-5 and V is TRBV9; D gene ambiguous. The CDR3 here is CASSVADSNQPQHF. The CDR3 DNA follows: TGTGCCAGCAGCGTAGCCGATAGCAATCAGCCCCAGCATTTT.